The next 5 T cell receptor beta chains were all read from a single sample in a study of response to subunit inactivated influenza vaccine. In TCRdb, the RT-PCR reads were re-called with MiXCR into one record per CDR3 protein. The data contain around 850,000 distinct CDR3 sequences, around a sixth of them singletons. The sequencing here drew on PBMCs from blood, taken about 5 days after vaccination. These receptors all stem from a man aged 50 to 60 who received an inactivated influenza vaccine.

V gene TRBV27 combines with J gene TRBJ1-1, with a weak D call TRBD1 (5 bases). Deletions cut 4 bases from V and 0 bases from J, with 12 bases between. The germline V gene has CDR1 MNHEY and CDR2 SMNVEV (reference sequence). This CDR3 contains 15 residues. The CDR3 nucleotides read TGTGCCAGCAGTTCCTCGACAGCCATGAACACTGAAGCTTTCTTT. This translates into CASSSSTAMNTEAFF.

This clonotype was seen a single time. Given a much more abundant clone one base away, this may be a read error. The gene calls are TRBV5-5 and TRBJ2-5, with D possibly being TRBD2 (5 bases). The CDR3 covers 16 residues. The germline V gene has CDR1 SGHKS and CDR2 YYEKEE (reference sequence). CDR3 nucleotides: TGTGCCAGCAGCATAGCGCCTAGCAAGGGCCAAGAGACCCAGTGCTTC. Encoded protein: CASSIAPSKGQETQCF. The full variable domain, with the rest looked up from reference TRBV5-5 and TRBJ2-5, is DAGVTQSPTHLIKTRGQQVTLRCSPISGHKSVSWYQQVLGQGPQFIFQYYEKEERGRGNFPDRFSARQFPNYSSELNVNALLLGDSALYLCASSIAPSKGQETQCFGPGTRLLVL.

This clonotype was seen more than once but under ten times. The chain is built from TRBV10-3 and TRBJ2-7; TRBD1 matches 10 bases. J was trimmed by 0 bases and V by 7 bases; bases with no gene match: 3. Germline lookup yields CDR1 ENHRY and CDR2 SYGVKD. The CDR3 totals 14 residues. This chain's CDR3 is CAITGQGGSYEQYF. CDR3 nucleotides: TGTGCCATCACCGGACAGGGGGGCTCCTACGAGCAGTACTTC.

V and J are TRBV5-1 and TRBJ2-1; D is uncertain. The length of the CDR3 is 14 residues. V was shortened by 0 bases and J by 12 bases, with 16 bases between the two germline ends. Germline CDR1 is SGHRS and CDR2 is YFSETQ. The CDR3 loop is CASSLGVVGMGQFF. DNA for the CDR3: TGCGCCAGCAGCTTGGGGGTAGTAGGGATGGGGCAGTTCTTC.

The chain uses TRBV27 and TRBJ2-5; TRBD2 might be the D (6 bases). Germline assignment: CDR1 MNHEY and CDR2 SMNVEV (reference sequence). V lost 5 bases, J lost 5 bases, and 18 bases lay in between. The CDR3 consists of 15 residues. DNA of the CDR3: TGTGCCAGCAGTAACACCGCCGGGACTTTCGAGACCCAGTACTTC. It encodes CASSNTAGTFETQYF.